A selection of T cell receptor beta chains follows, all from one sample in a study of cytomegalovirus exposure and HLA in healthy donors. The data were produced by immunoSEQ multiplex PCR, yet TCRdb's version contains in-frame clones alone and is incomplete. The sample records around 190,000 clones, 87% being singletons. Source material: PBMCs. The receptor source for this set is a boy aged 2 to 9 in good health and CMV-seronegative. The CDR3 runs from the conserved cysteine through the conserved F or W. The D gene is left open where the match is weak. Some rows mark clone size as missing; the rest say once, few, many or name a class of expanded clone.

j_gene,abundance,v_gene,d_gene,CDR3aa,CDR3nt
TRBJ2-3,NA,TRBV7-2,NA,CASMPRSTDTQYF,TGTGCCAGCATGCCCCGGAGCACAGATACGCAGTATTTT
TRBJ1-2,few,TRBV5-1,TRBD1,CASSLEGTAYGYTF,TGCGCCAGCAGCTTGGAGGGGACAGCCTATGGCTACACCTTC
TRBJ1-5,once,TRBV12-1,NA,CASSVEGFDQPQHF,TGTGCCAGCAGCGTGGAGGGGTTCGATCAGCCCCAGCATTTT
TRBJ2-3,NA,TRBV4-1,TRBD2,CASSWGEGSDTQYF,TGCGCCAGCAGCTGGGGGGAGGGGTCGGATACGCAGTATTTT
TRBJ2-7,NA,TRBV4-1,NA,CASSPLFSTQDYEQYF,TGCGCCAGCAGCCCCCTGTTCAGTACTCAGGATTACGAGCAGTACTTC
TRBJ2-3,NA,TRBV19,NA,CATAGTWTDTQYF,TGTGCCACCGCCGGGACTTGGACAGATACGCAGTATTTT
TRBJ2-7,NA,TRBV28,NA,CASSDSSYEQYF,TGTGCCAGCAGTGACAGCTCCTACGAGCAGTACTTC
TRBJ1-2,NA,TRBV6-5,NA,CASSGEYGYTF,TGTGCCAGCAGTGGAGAGTATGGCTACACCTTC
TRBJ2-7,NA,TRBV6-5,TRBD1,CASSRDRFYEQYF,TGTGCCAGCAGTAGGGACAGGTTTTACGAGCAGTACTTC
TRBJ1-1,NA,TRBV30,NA,CAWPQGLAEAFF,TGTGCCTGGCCTCAGGGGTTGGCTGAAGCTTTCTTT
TRBJ2-7,NA,TRBV14,TRBD1,CASSRTGEPYEQYF,TGTGCCAGCAGCCGGACAGGGGAACCCTACGAGCAGTACTTC